This TCR beta chain is from a study of CD8 T cells in ankylosing spondylitis. Overall study findings and caveats: Disease-linked clones, CD8+, were relatively rare in peripheral blood. It appeared that ankylosing spondylitis blood was characterized by a TCR beta motif of seven or eight highly homologous variants. Certain motif variants had earlier appeared in reactive arthritis synovial fluid and blood. Disease-associated clones were reportedly significantly overrepresented in matched ankylosing spondylitis synovial fluid.

Germline-derived CDR1 and CDR2 are KGHDR and SFDVKD. With 2 bases removed from V and 2 bases from J, the gap between germline ends came to 6 bases. The CDR3 runs 13 residues. Comment on this clonotype: Its antigen is unidentified.

For TCR beta, libraries came from quantitative 5'-RACE with molecular barcodes. A single record per CDR3 protein comes from TCRdb applying MiXCR to the 5' RACE reads. The sample consists of about 400,000 distinct CDR3 sequences, around 20% of them appearing once. The sample taken for sequencing was blood, either unsorted or a sorted T cell fraction (not recorded which). This TCR came from a male donor with ankylosing spondylitis. V is TRBV24-1 and J is TRBJ2-7; the D gene is possibly TRBD2 (5 bases). DNA for the CDR3: TGTGCCACCAGTGATTCCGGGGCCTACGAGCAGTACTTC. This sequence encodes CATSDSGAYEQYF.